This T cell receptor (beta chain) was captured by sequencing in a study of neurological immune-mediated disorders. The CDR3 extends over 14 amino acids. V was pared by 6 bases and J by 0 bases, with 10 bases between. The germline V gene has CDR1 MNHEY and CDR2 SVGAGI. 5'RACE employing 10-nucleotide random UMIs yielded the cDNA. Using its own MiXCR run on the 5' RACE reads, TCRdb lists one record per CDR3 protein. The data show 53,000 or so distinct CDR3 sequences, with about 8% seen just once and 1.5% to 2% held by the top ten. The sample holds many counts of this clonotype. Time point meaning: longitudinal time-point 3. Healthy controls consisted of blood bank volunteers in Maryland, USA.

This TCR was recovered from a woman aged 40 to 50 in good health. The chain joins TRBV6-5 to TRBJ2-3; the D gene is possibly TRBD2 (5 bases). Input material: PBMCs. The CDR3 here is CASSPRGSTDTQYF. The DNA for the CDR3 is TGTGCCAGCAGCCCCCGGGGTAGCACAGATACGCAGTATTTT.